Below, 20 T cell receptor beta chains from the same sample are listed, as sequenced in a study of molecular identifiers for immune sequencing clone quantification. TCRdb reprocessed the PCR reads with MiXCR, giving one entry per CDR3 protein. Here the sample spans a few hundred thousand distinct CDR3 sequences, roughly 24% being singletons. The sequenced sample consisted of naive CD8+ T cells from blood, with Jurkat cell RNA spiked in. Subset indicated: FACS-sorted CD8+CD4-CCR7+CD45RA+ naive T cells. The receptor set was obtained from a human donor in good health. Some libraries in this study had Jurkat cell RNA spiked in.

This chain connects TRBV7-3 to TRBJ2-5; 7 bases match TRBD1. This CDR3 region has 15 residues. With V trimmed by 5 bases and J by 4 bases, 10 bases remained unmatched. Looked up from germline, CDR1 is SGHTA and CDR2 is FQGTGA. The CDR3 here is CASSLTGTERETQYF. As DNA, the CDR3 is TGTGCCAGCAGCCTCACTGGGACAGAGAGAGAGACCCAGTACTTC.

Concerning this clonotype: A much larger clone differs from this one at a single base, so this may be a read error. The chain links TRBV29-1 to TRBJ1-1, with 11 bases lining up with TRBD1. The CDR3 covers 14 residues. Germline loops: CDR1 SQVTM, CDR2 ANQGSEA. CDR3: CSALGQGANTEASF. For the CDR3, the DNA is TGCAGCGCTCTCGGACAGGGGGCTAACACTGAAGCTTCCTTT.

Worth noting for this clonotype: A much larger clone differs by one base, so this may be a read error. The chain uses TRBV4-3 and TRBJ1-6; unclear D gene. The germline V gene encodes CDR1 LGHNA and CDR2 YSLEER. This CDR3 region has 17 residues. Trimming shortened V by 3 bases and J by 8 bases, and 20 bases separated the two germline ends. CDR3: CASSQSLRRSRDSPLHF. DNA of the CDR3: TGCGCCAGCAGCCAGAGTCTCCGGAGGAGCCGCGATTCACCCCTCCACTTT.

The chain uses TRBV7-9 and TRBJ2-7; 12 nucleotides match TRBD1. Germline trimming cut 4 bases from V and 6 bases from J; bases unmatched to any gene: 4. Germline V gene lookup returns CDR1 SEHNR and CDR2 FQNEAQ (reference sequence). This CDR3 is built from 14 residues. The CDR3: CASSSGTGGFEQYF. CDR3 DNA sequence: TGTGCCAGCAGCTCCGGGACAGGGGGCTTCGAGCAGTACTTC.

The rearrangement links TRBV7-6 to TRBJ2-5, with 10 positions matching TRBD1. The germline V gene has CDR1 SGHVS and CDR2 FNYEAQ. Trimming cost V 3 bases and J 0 bases; bases outside gene matches: 1. The CDR3 contains 15 residues. The CDR3 region is CASSLTGGHQETQYF. CDR3 in DNA: TGTGCCAGCAGCTTGACAGGGGGCCACCAAGAGACCCAGTACTTC.

With respect to this clonotype: This may come from a read error, since a much larger clone is one base off. In this CDR3 the conserved last residue, phenylalanine or tryptophan, is missing, so a read error is likely. V usage is TRBV29-1 and J usage is TRBJ2-2; D ambiguous. The CDR3 covers 12 residues. Trimming removed 5 bases from V and 4 bases from J, with 8 bases in between. Germline V gene lookup returns CDR1 SQVTM and CDR2 ANQGSEA. The DNA of the CDR3 is TGCAGCGTTCCAACACCCACCGGGGAGCTGTTTCTT. Translating gives CSVPTPTGELFL.

This clonotype came up once. This chain uses TRBV30 with TRBJ2-7; D unclear. CDR1 is GTSNPN, CDR2 SVGIG, per germline (reference sequence). CDR3 size: 12 residues. The V and J ends lost 1 base and 4 bases respectively, with 8 bases between them. The chain's CDR3 is CAWSEQPYEQYF. The CDR3 coding sequence is TGTGCCTGGAGTGAACAGCCGTACGAGCAGTACTTC.

This clonotype was detected ten times or more. The J gene is TRBJ2-2, the V gene TRBV21-1. TRBV21-1 is a pseudogene locus. CDR3 length: 18 amino acids. The CDR3 sequence: CASSKDCVQCIPVGELFF. DNA for the CDR3: TGTGCCAGCAGCAAAGATTGCGTCCAGTGCATCCCCGTAGGGGAGCTGTTTTTT.

Note on this clonotype: As the CDR3 is not closed by the conserved phenylalanine or tryptophan, this likely results from a read error. The chain carries TRBV27 and TRBJ2-7; no reliable D call. Trimming took 5 bases from V and 2 from J, leaving 13 bases between them. Germline V lookup: CDR1 MNHEY, CDR2 SMNVEV (reference sequence). This CDR3 is 14 amino acids long. CDR3 DNA sequence: TGTGCCAGCAGTCAGACGGTTGGGGCCTACGAGCAGTACCTC. Residues: CASSQTVGAYEQYL.

Turning to this clonotype: One junction end does not reproduce the germline sequence, and a read error may be involved. The chain recombines TRBV7-6 with TRBJ1-4; weak D call: TRBD1 (5 bases). This CDR3 contains 13 residues. Germline V gene data show CDR1 as SGHVS and CDR2 as FNYEAQ. The CDR3 is CAGSQGGPEKLFF. The CDR3 nucleotides are TGTGCCGGCAGCCAGGGAGGGCCTGAAAAACTGTTTTTT.

Only a few counts were recorded for this clonotype. The chain is built from TRBV29-1 and TRBJ1-2; 8 nucleotides agree with TRBD1. V was pared by 6 bases and J by 4 bases, with 7 bases of the junction left unmatched. CDR1 is SQVTM and CDR2 is ANQGSEA in the germline V gene. This CDR3 has 13 amino acids. The CDR3 loop reads CSVVTGESYGYTF. The CDR3 nucleotides are TGCAGCGTAGTGACAGGGGAAAGCTATGGCTACACCTTC. The full variable domain, completed using reference TRBV29-1 and TRBJ1-2, is SAVISQKPSRDICQRGTSLTIQCQVDSQVTMMFWYRQQPGQSLTLIATANQGSEATYESGFVIDKFPISRPNLTFSTLTVSNMSPEDSSIYLCSVVTGESYGYTFGSGTRLTVV.

This clonotype was seen a few times. The V and J genes are TRBV7-9 and TRBJ2-5, with D possibly matching TRBD2 (5 bases). V was cut by 1 base and J by 7 bases, with 16 bases left in between. Germline CDR1 is SEHNR and CDR2 is FQNEAQ (reference sequence). The CDR3 is made up of 15 amino acids. The CDR3 coding sequence is TGTGCCAGCAGCTTAGTAGAGGTCAGCGAGGGGACCCAGTACTTC. Its protein is CASSLVEVSEGTQYF.

The V gene is TRBV23-1, the J gene TRBJ2-2; D not certain. TRBV23-1 is flagged as an ORF with uncertain function. The CDR3 consists of 15 residues. Trimming shortened V by 3 bases and J by 6 bases, and 14 bases separated the two germline ends. CDR3 sequence: CASSQRFEVAGELFF. CDR3 sequence (DNA): TGCGCCAGCAGTCAGAGGTTCGAGGTAGCCGGGGAGCTGTTTTTT.

The sample holds many counts of this clonotype. The V gene is TRBV2, the J gene TRBJ1-5; a weak D match, TRBD1 (5 bases). CDR3 length equals 14 residues. The germline gives CDR1 SNHLY, CDR2 FYNNEI. V was pared by 6 bases and J by 0 bases, with 9 bases between. The CDR3 DNA is TGTGCCAGCAGCGAGGGGTATAGCAATCAGCCCCAGCATTTT. Residues: CASSEGYSNQPQHF.

A word on this clonotype: The junction does not match germline at one end; this may be a read error. This chain joins TRBV2 and TRBJ2-5; a possible D gene is TRBD1 (6 bases). The germline V gene encodes CDR1 SNHLY and CDR2 FYNNEI. The CDR3 sequence is 14 residues long. Here the CDR3 reads CASRATGPQEPQYF. Written as DNA, the CDR3 is TGTGCCAGCAGGGCGACAGGCCCCCAAGAGCCCCAGTACTTC. Filled out from reference TRBV2 and TRBJ2-5, the complete variable domain reads EPEVTQTPSHQVTQMGQEVILRCVPISNHLYFYWYRQILGQKVEFLVSFYNNEISEKSEIFDDQFSVERPDGSNFTLKIRSTKLEDSAMYFCASRATGPQEPQYFGPGTRLLVL.

This clonotype has ten or more counts. The V call is TRBV7-9, the J call TRBJ1-1; tentative D call: TRBD1 (5 bases). In germline, CDR1 is SEHNR, CDR2 FQNEAQ (reference sequence). The CDR3 consists of 15 residues. Trimming took 5 bases from V and 0 from J, leaving 13 bases between them. CDR3 nucleotide sequence: TGTGCCAGCAGCCCCAGGGAAGTCATGAACACTGAAGCTTTCTTT. It yields the protein CASSPREVMNTEAFF.

This clonotype has a count of ten or more. The V gene is TRBV7-9, the J gene TRBJ1-5; maybe TRBD1 (6 bases). Germline V gene data show CDR1 as SEHNR and CDR2 as FQNEAQ (reference sequence). Trimming removed 6 bases at V and 4 bases at J, with 10 bases between. CDR3 length equals 13 residues. The CDR3 nucleotides are TGTGCCAGCAGGTCGGACAGAAATCAGCCCCAGCATTTT. It yields the protein CASRSDRNQPQHF.

This clonotype was picked up many times. The J gene is TRBJ2-5, the V gene TRBV12-3 or TRBV12-4; D perhaps matches TRBD1 (5 bases). The CDR3 length is 13 residues. V lost 5 bases and J lost 4, with 11 bases in between. The CDR3 spells CASSSQGRETQYF. The CDR3 DNA is TGTGCCAGCAGTAGTCAGGGCCGAGAGACCCAGTACTTC.

This clonotype was seen only a few times. This chain connects TRBV12-5 to TRBJ2-3; TRBD2 matches 9 bases. V trimming: 1 base; J trimming: 7 bases; junction bases outside the gene matches: 15. This CDR3 contains 18 residues. Germline-derived CDR1 and CDR2 are LGHNT and FRNRAP. CDR3 sequence (DNA): TGTGCTAGTGGTTTGGCTGGCGGGGCGGGGGGGAGTCTGAATACGCAGTATTTT. It specifies CASGLAGGAGGSLNTQYF.

This clonotype was detected ten times or more. The chain links TRBV7-3 to TRBJ1-2; 7 nucleotides line up with TRBD1. Germline values: CDR1 SGHTA, CDR2 FQGTGA. The CDR3 consists of 16 residues. Trimming removed 5 bases from V and 2 bases from J; junction bases left unmatched: 11. CDR3 sequence (DNA): TGTGCCAGCAGCCCAGGGACAGCAATTTCAAACTATGGCTACACCTTC. This sequence encodes CASSPGTAISNYGYTF. Based on the CDR3 plus reference TRBV7-3 and TRBJ1-2, the full variable domain is GAGVSQTPSNKVTEKGKYVELRCDPISGHTALYWYRQSLGQGPEFLIYFQGTGAADDSGLPNDRFFAVRPEGSVSTLKIQRTERGDSAVYLCASSPGTAISNYGYTFGSGTRLTVV.